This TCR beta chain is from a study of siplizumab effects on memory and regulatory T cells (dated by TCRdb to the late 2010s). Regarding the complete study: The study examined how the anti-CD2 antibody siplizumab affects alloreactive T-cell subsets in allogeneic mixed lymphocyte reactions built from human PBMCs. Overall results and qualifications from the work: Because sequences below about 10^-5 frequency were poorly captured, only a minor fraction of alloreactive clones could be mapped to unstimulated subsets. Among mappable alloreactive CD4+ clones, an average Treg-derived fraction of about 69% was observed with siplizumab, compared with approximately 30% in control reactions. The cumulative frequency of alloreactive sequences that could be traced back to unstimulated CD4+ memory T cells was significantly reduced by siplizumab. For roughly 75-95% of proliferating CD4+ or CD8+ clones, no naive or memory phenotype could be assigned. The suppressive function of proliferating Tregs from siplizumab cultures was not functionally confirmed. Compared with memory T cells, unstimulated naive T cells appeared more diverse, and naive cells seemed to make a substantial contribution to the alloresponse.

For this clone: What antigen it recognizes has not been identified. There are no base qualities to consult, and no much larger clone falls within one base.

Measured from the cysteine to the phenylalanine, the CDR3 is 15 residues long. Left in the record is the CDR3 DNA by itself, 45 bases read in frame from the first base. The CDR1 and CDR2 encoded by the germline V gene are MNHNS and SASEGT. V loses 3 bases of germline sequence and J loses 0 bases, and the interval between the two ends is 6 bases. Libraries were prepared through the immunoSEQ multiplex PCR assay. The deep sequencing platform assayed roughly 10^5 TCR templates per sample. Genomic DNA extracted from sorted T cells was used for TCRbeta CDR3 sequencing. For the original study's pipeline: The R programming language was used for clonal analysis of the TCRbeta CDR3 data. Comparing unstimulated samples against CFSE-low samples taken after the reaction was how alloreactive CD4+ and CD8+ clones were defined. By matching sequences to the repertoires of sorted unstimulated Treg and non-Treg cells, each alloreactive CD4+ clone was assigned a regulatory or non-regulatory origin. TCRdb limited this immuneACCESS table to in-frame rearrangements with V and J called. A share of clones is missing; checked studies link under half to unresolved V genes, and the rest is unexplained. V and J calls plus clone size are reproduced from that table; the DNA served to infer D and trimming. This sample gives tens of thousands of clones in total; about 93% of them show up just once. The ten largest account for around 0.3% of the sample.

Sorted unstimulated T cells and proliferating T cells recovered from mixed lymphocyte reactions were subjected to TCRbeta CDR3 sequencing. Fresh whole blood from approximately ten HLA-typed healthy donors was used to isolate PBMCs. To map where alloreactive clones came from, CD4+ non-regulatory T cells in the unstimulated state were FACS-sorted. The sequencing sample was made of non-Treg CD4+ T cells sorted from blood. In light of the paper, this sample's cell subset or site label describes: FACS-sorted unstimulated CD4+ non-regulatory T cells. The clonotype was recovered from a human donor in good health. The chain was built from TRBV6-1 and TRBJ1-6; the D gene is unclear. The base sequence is TGTGCCAGCAGTGACAGGAGCTCCTATAATTCACCCCTCCACTTT. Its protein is CASSDRSSYNSPLHF.